These 16 T cell receptor beta chains share one sample of origin, sequenced in a study of a mutant IDH1 vaccine in newly diagnosed glioma. TCRdb's table, derived via immunoSEQ multiplex PCR, lists solely in-frame clones and lacks some. Of some 70,000 clones in the sample, under 90% were seen once. The time point is: week 23, last vaccination. A 20-mer mutant IDH1 peptide at 300 ug was injected subcutaneously with topical imiquimod. Antigen specificity for these receptors is unknown. Here the sequenced sample was PBMCs, taken from a glioma patient whose treatment included an IDH1 peptide vaccine. The source is a man aged 18 to 30 with glioma.

This clone was seen a few times. The genes are TRBV18 and TRBJ1-5; D is undetermined. In germline, CDR1 is KGHSH, CDR2 LQKENI. The germline V and J ends were trimmed by 8 bases and 1 base, with 9 bases remaining between them. This CDR3 is 13 amino acids long. CDR3 residues: CASAEGSNQPQHF. For the CDR3, the DNA is TGTGCCAGCGCGGAGGGAAGCAATCAGCCCCAGCATTTT. Looking up the rest from reference TRBV18 and TRBJ1-5 gives the full variable domain: NAGVMQNPRHLVRRRGQEARLRCSPMKGHSHVYWYRQLPEEGLKFMVYLQKENIIDESGMPKERFSAEFPKEGPSILRIQQVVRGDSAAYFCASAEGSNQPQHFGDGTRLSIL.

The V gene is TRBV6-5, the J gene TRBJ1-6; tentatively, D is TRBD1 (6 bases). There are 15 residues in the CDR3. V shed 4 bases and J shed 14 bases, with 21 bases lying between them. The germline CDR1 and CDR2 sequences are MNHEY and SVGAGI. In DNA, the CDR3 is TGTGCCAGCAGTTTCGCCGCGGACAGCCTACGAGCCCTCCACTTT. This codes for CASSFAADSLRALHF.

The chain recombines TRBV5-4 with TRBJ1-3, with D uncertain. The CDR3 is 14 amino acids. The germline V gene has CDR1 SGHNT and CDR2 YYREEE (reference sequence). The V end was cut by 5 bases, the J end by 1 base, with 10 bases between. Written as DNA, the CDR3 is TGTGCCAGCAGTCCCGGGAGGTCTGGAAACACCATATATTTT. Protein sequence: CASSPGRSGNTIYF.

The CDR3 DNA follows: TGCGCCAGCAGCCACGCGGGGGATCAGCCCCAGCATTTT. It translates to CASSHAGDQPQHF. The chain carries TRBV5-1 and TRBJ1-5, with D possibly being TRBD1 (5 bases). Trimming stripped 4 bases from V and 5 bases from J, with 10 bases between. Germline-derived CDR1 and CDR2 are SGHRS and YFSETQ. This CDR3 region has 13 residues.

This chain connects TRBV4-1 to TRBJ1-5, with D possibly TRBD1 on 5 matching bases. The CDR3 is 17 residues long. Looked up from germline, CDR1 is MGHRA and CDR2 is YSYEKL. V was clipped by 0 bases and J by 0 bases, with 12 bases between them. CDR3 amino acids: CASSQDPSRVSNQPQHF. In DNA form, the CDR3 reads TGCGCCAGCAGCCAAGATCCAAGCAGGGTTAGCAATCAGCCCCAGCATTTT.

The chain uses TRBV6-6 and TRBJ2-7; D possibly matches TRBD1 or TRBD2 (5 bases each). This CDR3 has 13 amino acids. Germline V gene data show CDR1 as MNHNY and CDR2 as SVGAGI (reference sequence). Trimming took 5 bases from V and 2 from J, leaving 10 bases between them. CDR3 in DNA: TGTGCCAGCAGTCCGAGGGGCCCCTACGAGCAGTACTTC. Protein sequence: CASSPRGPYEQYF.

This rearrangement joins TRBV11-2 to TRBJ2-6; D gene unclear. The germline V and J ends were trimmed by 4 bases and 4 bases, with 14 bases remaining between them. This CDR3 is built from 16 residues. Germline-derived CDR1 and CDR2 are SGHAT and FQNNGV. The CDR3 spells CASSSVAKLGANVLTF. CDR3 bases: TGTGCCAGCAGCTCCGTCGCGAAGTTGGGGGCCAACGTCCTGACTTTC.

The V gene is TRBV23-1, the J gene TRBJ2-4; perhaps TRBD1 as D (5 bases). TRBV23-1 is flagged as an ORF with uncertain function. This CDR3 contains 12 residues. V lost 9 bases to trimming and J lost 2 bases, with 8 bases between them. CDR3 in amino acids: CARRTPKNIQYF. The CDR3 DNA is TGCGCCAGAAGGACACCCAAAAACATTCAGTACTTC.

The chain is built from TRBV7-8 and TRBJ1-2; D unclear. Germline V gene sequence: CDR1 SGHVS, CDR2 FQNEAQ. Trimming left V 1 base short and J 6 bases short, with 6 bases between. This CDR3 has 12 residues. The CDR3 DNA sequence: TGTGCCAGCAGCTTAGGTGGGGATGGCTACACCTTC. This encodes CASSLGGDGYTF.

V gene TRBV19 combines with J gene TRBJ1-1; 8 positions agree with TRBD1. This CDR3 is 14 amino acids long. The V segment lost 3 bases and the J segment 2 bases; nucleotides outside the gene matches: 2. Germline V lookup: CDR1 LNHDA, CDR2 SQIVND (reference sequence). DNA for the CDR3: TGTGCCAGTAGTATTACAGGGGGTAACACTGAAGCTTTCTTT. Translated: CASSITGGNTEAFF.

The V call is TRBV7-2, the J call TRBJ1-3, with 8 bases that match TRBD1. From germline, CDR1 is SGHTA and CDR2 FQGNSA. The CDR3 has 16 amino acids. J was trimmed by 0 bases and V by 3 bases; bases with no gene match: 4. CDR3 sequence reads: CASSFRDRSSGNTIYF. Written as DNA, the CDR3 is TGTGCCAGCAGCTTCCGGGACAGGAGCTCTGGAAACACCATATATTTT. The complete variable domain, with remaining parts taken from reference TRBV7-2 and TRBJ1-3, reads GAGVSQSPSNKVTEKGKDVELRCDPISGHTALYWYRQSLGQGLEFLIYFQGNSAPDKSGLPSDRFSAERTGGSVSTLTIQRTQQEDSAVYLCASSFRDRSSGNTIYFGEGSWLTVV.

The chain uses TRBV5-6 and TRBJ2-6, with D perhaps assigned TRBD1 or TRBD2 (5 bases each). The CDR3 runs to 17 residues. The V end lost 5 bases, the J end lost 0 bases, and 15 bases lay between the germline ends. Germline V gives CDR1 SGHDT, CDR2 YYEEEE. In nucleotides, the CDR3 is TGTGCCAGCAGTGGGGGTCGCGCGAGCTCTGGGGCCAACGTCCTGACTTTC. Protein product: CASSGGRASSGANVLTF. The variable domain in full, completed from reference TRBV5-6 and TRBJ2-6, reads DAGVTQSPTHLIKTRGQQVTLRCSPKSGHDTVSWYQQALGQGPQFIFQYYEEEERQRGNFPDRFSGHQFPNYSSELNVNALLLGDSALYLCASSGGRASSGANVLTFGAGSRLTVL.

The chain recombines TRBV7-3 with TRBJ1-1, with D maybe TRBD1 (5 bases). V lost 1 base to trimming and J lost 1 base, with 13 bases between them. CDR1 is SGHTA and CDR2 is FQGTGA in the germline V gene. The CDR3 is 16 amino acids. The CDR3: CASSLMGRGTNTEAFF. In DNA form, the CDR3 reads TGTGCCAGCAGCTTAATGGGTCGGGGCACGAACACTGAAGCTTTCTTT.

The rearrangement joins TRBV4-3 to TRBJ1-2, with 7 bases fitting TRBD1. The junction had 11 bases not matched to a gene; V was cut back by 0 bases and J by 7 bases. The CDR3 spans 16 residues. From germline, CDR1 is LGHNA and CDR2 YSLEER. CDR3 bases: TGCGCCAGCAGCCAAGATTCTCGACAGGGAGGTGGTGGCTACACCTTC. It codes for CASSQDSRQGGGGYTF.

This clone was picked up one time. A junction boundary mismatches the germline segment, possibly from a read error. The chain couples TRBV7-6 to TRBJ2-1, with 13 bases lining up with TRBD2. The CDR3 has 14 residues. The germline V gene has CDR1 SGHVS and CDR2 FNYEAQ. The CDR3 protein is CASSPYRTSGRLIF. The CDR3 region has the DNA TGTGCCAGCAGCCCGTACAGGACTAGCGGGAGACTGATCTTC. Full variable domain (outside the CDR3, taken from reference TRBV7-6 and TRBJ2-1): GAGVSQSPRYKVTKRGQDVALRCDPISGHVSLYWYRQALGQGPEFLTYFNYEAQQDKSGLPNDRFSAERPEGSISTLTIQRTEQRDSAMYRCASSPYRTSGRLIFGPGTRLTVL.

The chain recombines TRBV6-6 with TRBJ1-1, with 11 bases fitting TRBD1. Germline assignment: CDR1 MNHNY and CDR2 SVGAGI (reference sequence). With V trimmed by 3 bases and J by 5 bases, 5 bases remained unmatched. The length of the CDR3 is 15 residues. The DNA of the CDR3 is TGTGCCAGCAGTTATGGGACAGGGGGAGGGACTGAAGCTTTCTTT. This encodes CASSYGTGGGTEAFF.